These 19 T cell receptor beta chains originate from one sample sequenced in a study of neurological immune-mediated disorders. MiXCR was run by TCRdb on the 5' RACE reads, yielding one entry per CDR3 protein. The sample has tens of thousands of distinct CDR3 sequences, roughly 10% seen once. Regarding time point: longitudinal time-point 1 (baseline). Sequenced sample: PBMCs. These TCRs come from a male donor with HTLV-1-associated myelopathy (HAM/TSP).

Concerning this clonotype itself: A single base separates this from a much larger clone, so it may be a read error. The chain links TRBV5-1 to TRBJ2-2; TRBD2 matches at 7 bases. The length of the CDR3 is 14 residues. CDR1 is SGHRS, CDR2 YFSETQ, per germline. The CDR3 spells CVSGTQGDTGELFF. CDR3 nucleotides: TGCGTCAGCGGGACCCAAGGAGACACCGGGGAGCTGTTTTTT.

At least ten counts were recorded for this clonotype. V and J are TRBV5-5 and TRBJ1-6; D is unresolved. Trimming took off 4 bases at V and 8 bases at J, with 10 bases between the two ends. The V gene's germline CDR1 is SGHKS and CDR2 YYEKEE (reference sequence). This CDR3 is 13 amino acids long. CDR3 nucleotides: TGTGCCAGCAGCCTGGCGGCGGATTCACCCCTCCACTTT. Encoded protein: CASSLAADSPLHF.

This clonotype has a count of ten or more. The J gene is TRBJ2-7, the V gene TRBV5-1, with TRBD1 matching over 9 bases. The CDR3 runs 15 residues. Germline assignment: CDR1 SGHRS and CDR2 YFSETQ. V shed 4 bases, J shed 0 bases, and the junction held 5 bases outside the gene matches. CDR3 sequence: CASSLDRGVSYEQYF. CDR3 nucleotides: TGCGCCAGCAGCCTTGACAGGGGGGTCTCCTACGAGCAGTACTTC. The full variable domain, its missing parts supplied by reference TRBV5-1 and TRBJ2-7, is KAGVTQTPRYLIKTRGQQVTLSCSPISGHRSVSWYQQTPGQGLQFLFEYFSETQRNKGNFPGRFSGRQFSNSRSEMNVSTLELGDSALYLCASSLDRGVSYEQYFGPGTRLTVT.

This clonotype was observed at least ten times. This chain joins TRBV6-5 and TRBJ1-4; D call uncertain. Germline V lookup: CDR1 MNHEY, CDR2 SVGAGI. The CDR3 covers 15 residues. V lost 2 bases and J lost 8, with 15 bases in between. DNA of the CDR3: TGTGCCAGCAGTTACGGAGACCAGGCCCGGGAAAAACTGTTTTTT. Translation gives CASSYGDQAREKLFF.

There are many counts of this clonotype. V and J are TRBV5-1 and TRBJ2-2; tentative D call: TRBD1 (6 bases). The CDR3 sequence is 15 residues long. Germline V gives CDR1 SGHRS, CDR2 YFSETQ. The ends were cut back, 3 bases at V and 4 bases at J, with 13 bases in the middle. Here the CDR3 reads CASSSGGASTGELFF. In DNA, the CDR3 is TGCGCCAGCAGCTCTGGGGGCGCGAGCACCGGGGAGCTGTTTTTT.

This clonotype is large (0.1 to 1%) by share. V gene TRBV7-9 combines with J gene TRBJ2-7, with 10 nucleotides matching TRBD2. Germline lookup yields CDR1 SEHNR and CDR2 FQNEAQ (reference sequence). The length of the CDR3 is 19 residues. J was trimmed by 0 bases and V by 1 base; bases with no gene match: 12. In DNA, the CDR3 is TGTGCCAGCAGCTTAGGTCCTACTACTAGCGGGGCCAGCTCCTACGAGCAGTACTTC. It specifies CASSLGPTTSGASSYEQYF.

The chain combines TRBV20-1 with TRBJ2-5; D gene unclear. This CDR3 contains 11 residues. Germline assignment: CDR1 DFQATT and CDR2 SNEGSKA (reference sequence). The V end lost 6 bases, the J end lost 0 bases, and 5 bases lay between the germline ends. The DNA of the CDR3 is TGCAGTGCGGGTCACCAAGAGACCCAGTACTTC. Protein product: CSAGHQETQYF.

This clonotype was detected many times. The CDR3 region has the DNA TGCGCCAGCAGCTTGGATGGCTCACCCCTCCACTTT. It encodes CASSLDGSPLHF. The V call is TRBV5-1, the J call TRBJ1-6; D ambiguous. Germline CDR1 and CDR2: SGHRS and YFSETQ. This CDR3 has 12 amino acids. The ends were cut back, 0 bases at V and 10 bases at J, with 5 bases in the middle. The full variable domain, in which reference TRBV5-1 and TRBJ1-6 provide the parts outside the CDR3, is KAGVTQTPRYLIKTRGQQVTLSCSPISGHRSVSWYQQTPGQGLQFLFEYFSETQRNKGNFPGRFSGRQFSNSRSEMNVSTLELGDSALYLCASSLDGSPLHFGNGTRLTVT.

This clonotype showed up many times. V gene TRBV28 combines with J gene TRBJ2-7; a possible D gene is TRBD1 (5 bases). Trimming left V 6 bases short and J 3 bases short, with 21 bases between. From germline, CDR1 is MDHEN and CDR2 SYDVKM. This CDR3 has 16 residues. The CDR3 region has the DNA TGTGCCAGCAGCCATATTACGGAGACAGACCTCTACGAGCAGTACTTC. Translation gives CASSHITETDLYEQYF.

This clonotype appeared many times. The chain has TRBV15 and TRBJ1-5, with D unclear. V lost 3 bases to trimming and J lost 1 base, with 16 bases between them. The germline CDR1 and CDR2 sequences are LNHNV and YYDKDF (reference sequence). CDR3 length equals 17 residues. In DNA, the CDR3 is TGTGCCACCAGCAGGGATTCGGGATTGTTGAGCAATCAGCCCCAGCATTTT. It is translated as CATSRDSGLLSNQPQHF.

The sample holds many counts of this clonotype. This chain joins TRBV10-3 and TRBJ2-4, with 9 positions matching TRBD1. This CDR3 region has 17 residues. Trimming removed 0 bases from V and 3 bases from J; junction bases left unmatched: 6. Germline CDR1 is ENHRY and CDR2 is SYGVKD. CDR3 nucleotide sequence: TGTGCCATCAGTGAGTCGAGGGACAGGGTCGTCAAAAACATTCAGTACTTC. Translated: CAISESRDRVVKNIQYF.

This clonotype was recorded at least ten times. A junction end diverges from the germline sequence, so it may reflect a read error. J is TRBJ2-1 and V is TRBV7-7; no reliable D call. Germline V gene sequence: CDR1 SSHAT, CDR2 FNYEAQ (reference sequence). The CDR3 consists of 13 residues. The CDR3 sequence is CASSPLRSGEQFF. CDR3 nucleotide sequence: TGTGCTAGCAGCCCCTTACGGTCCGGCGAGCAGTTCTTC.

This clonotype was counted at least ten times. This CDR3 is CASSSGVSSYNEQFF. The DNA of the CDR3 is TGCGCCAGCAGCTCAGGGGTCAGCTCCTACAATGAGCAGTTCTTC. The V gene is TRBV5-1, the J gene TRBJ2-1; perhaps TRBD1 as D (6 bases). The germline CDR1 and CDR2 sequences are SGHRS and YFSETQ. Trimming removed 3 bases at V and 0 bases at J, with 10 bases between. The CDR3 has 15 amino acids. Full variable domain (missing parts from reference TRBV5-1 and TRBJ2-1): KAGVTQTPRYLIKTRGQQVTLSCSPISGHRSVSWYQQTPGQGLQFLFEYFSETQRNKGNFPGRFSGRQFSNSRSEMNVSTLELGDSALYLCASSSGVSSYNEQFFGPGTRLTVL.

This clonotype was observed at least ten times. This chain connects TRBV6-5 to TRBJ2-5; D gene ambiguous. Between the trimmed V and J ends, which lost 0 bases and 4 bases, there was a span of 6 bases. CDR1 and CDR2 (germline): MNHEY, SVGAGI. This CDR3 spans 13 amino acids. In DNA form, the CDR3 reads TGTGCCAGCAGTTACTCGGGTCGAGAGACCCAGTACTTC. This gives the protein CASSYSGRETQYF.

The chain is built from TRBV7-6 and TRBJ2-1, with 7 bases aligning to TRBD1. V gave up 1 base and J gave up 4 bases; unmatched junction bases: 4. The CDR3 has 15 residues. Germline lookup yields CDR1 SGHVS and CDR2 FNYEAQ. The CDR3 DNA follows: TGTGCCAGCAGCTTAGTCGGGACAGTTTACAATGAGCAGTTCTTC. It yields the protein CASSLVGTVYNEQFF.

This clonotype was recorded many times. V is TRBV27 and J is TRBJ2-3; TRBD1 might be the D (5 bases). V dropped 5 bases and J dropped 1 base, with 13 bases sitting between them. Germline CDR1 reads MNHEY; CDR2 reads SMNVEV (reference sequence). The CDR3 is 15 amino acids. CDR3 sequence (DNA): TGTGCCAGCAGTCCAATACTACAGGGCACAGATACGCAGTATTTT. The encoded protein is CASSPILQGTDTQYF.

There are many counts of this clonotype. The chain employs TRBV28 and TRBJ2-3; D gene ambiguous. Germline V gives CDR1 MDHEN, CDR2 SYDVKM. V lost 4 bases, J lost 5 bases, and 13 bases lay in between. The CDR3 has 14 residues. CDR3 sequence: CASSSGFGRDTQYF. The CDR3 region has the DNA TGTGCCAGCAGTTCGGGTTTTGGAAGAGATACGCAGTATTTT.

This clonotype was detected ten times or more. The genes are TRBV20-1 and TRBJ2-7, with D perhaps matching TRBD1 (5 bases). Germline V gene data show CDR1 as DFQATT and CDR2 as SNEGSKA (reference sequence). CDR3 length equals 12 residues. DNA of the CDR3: TGCGCCCCGAGACAGAGCTCCTACGAGCAGTACTTC. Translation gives CAPRQSSYEQYF.

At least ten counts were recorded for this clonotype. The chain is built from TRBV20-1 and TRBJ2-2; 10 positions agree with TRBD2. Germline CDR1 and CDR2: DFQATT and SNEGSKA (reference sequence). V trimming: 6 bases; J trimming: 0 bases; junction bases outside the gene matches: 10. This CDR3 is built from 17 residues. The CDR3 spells CSAPLAGNLTNTGELFF. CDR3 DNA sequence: TGCAGTGCCCCACTAGCGGGGAACCTTACGAACACCGGGGAGCTGTTTTTT.